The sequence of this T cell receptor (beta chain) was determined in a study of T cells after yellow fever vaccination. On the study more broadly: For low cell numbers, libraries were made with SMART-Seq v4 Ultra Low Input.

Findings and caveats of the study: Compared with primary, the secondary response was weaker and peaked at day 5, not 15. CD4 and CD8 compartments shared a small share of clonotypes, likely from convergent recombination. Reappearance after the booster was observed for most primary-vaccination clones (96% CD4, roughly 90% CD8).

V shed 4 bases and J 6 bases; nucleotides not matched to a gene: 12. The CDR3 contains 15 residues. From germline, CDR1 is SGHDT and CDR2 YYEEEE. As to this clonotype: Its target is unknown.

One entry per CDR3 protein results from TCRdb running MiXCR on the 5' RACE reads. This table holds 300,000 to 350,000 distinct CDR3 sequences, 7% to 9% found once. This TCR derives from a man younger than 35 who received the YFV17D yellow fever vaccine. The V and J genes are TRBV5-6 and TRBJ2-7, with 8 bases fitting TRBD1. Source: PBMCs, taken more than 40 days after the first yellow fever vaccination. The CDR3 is CASSLSQRTGPEQYF. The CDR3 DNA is TGTGCCAGCAGCCTTTCGCAGAGGACAGGGCCCGAGCAGTACTTC. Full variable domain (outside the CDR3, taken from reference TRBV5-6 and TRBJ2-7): DAGVTQSPTHLIKTRGQQVTLRCSPKSGHDTVSWYQQALGQGPQFIFQYYEEEERQRGNFPDRFSGHQFPNYSSELNVNALLLGDSALYLCASSLSQRTGPEQYFGPGTRLTVT.